Included here is one T cell receptor beta chain sequence, with context. Its antigen is undetermined. Clones were read by immunoSEQ multiplex PCR, and TCRdb kept only the in-frame ones, dropping some. The top ten clones hold 5.2% of a sample with 40,000 to 55,000 clones, around 78% of them seen once. This entry is derived from a study of a mutant IDH1 vaccine in newly diagnosed glioma. Study-level information: Following radiotherapy alone, or alongside temozolomide cycles, vaccination was started after an interval of 4-6 weeks. The sex distribution of treated patients was around 62% male and roughly 40% female, with a mean age of 40.4 years. Earlier treatment was radiotherapy, temozolomide, or both, with most getting both.

In germline, CDR1 is LGHNA, CDR2 YSLEER. CDR3 size: 14 residues. Deletions cut 4 bases from V and 8 bases from J, with 15 bases between. Time point described: week 5, during vaccination. All doses held 300 ug of mutant IDH1 20-mer peptide, with topical imiquimod. The sample was PBMCs, taken from a glioma patient whose treatment included an IDH1 peptide vaccine. The TCR was taken from a man between 45 and 60 years old with glioma. This chain links TRBV4-3 with TRBJ2-1; D perhaps matches TRBD2 (5 bases). DNA for the CDR3: TGCGCCAGCAGCCTTAGCGCCCGGAGAGATGAGCAGTTCTTC. Translated: CASSLSARRDEQFF.